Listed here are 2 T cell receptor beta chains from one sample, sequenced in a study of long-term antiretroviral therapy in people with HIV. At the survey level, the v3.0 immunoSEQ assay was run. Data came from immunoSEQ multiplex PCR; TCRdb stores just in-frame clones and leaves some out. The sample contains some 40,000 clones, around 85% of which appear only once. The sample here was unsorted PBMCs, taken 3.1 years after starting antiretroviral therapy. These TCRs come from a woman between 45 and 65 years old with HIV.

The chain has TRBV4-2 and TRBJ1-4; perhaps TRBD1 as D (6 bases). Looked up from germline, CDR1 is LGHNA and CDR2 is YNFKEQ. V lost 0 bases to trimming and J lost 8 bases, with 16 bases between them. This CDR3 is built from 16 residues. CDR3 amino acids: CASSQDSRGADEKLFF. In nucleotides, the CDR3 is TGTGCCAGCAGCCAAGATTCCCGGGGGGCCGACGAAAAACTGTTTTTT.

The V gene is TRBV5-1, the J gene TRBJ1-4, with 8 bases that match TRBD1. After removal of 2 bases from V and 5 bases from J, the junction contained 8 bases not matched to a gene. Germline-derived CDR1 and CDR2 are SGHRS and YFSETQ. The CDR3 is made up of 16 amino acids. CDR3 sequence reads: CASSFASDRVNEKLFF. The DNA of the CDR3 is TGCGCCAGCAGCTTCGCTTCGGACAGGGTAAATGAAAAACTGTTTTTT.